The clone carrying this T cell receptor beta chain is a singleton in its sample. Its antigen remains unidentified. For the second PCR, which ran for about 6 to 11 cycles, a sample-barcoded 5' primer and a J-beta primer mix were used. CDR3-containing paired-end reads numbering at least 2.5 million came from each sample. Using its own MiXCR run on the 5' RACE reads, TCRdb lists one record per CDR3 protein. The sample carries hundreds of thousands of distinct CDR3 sequences, around 50% recorded once. The data are from a study of blood T cells in healthy people across ages. Regarding the study as a whole: Naive CD4+ cell counts and diversity both ran higher in long-lived than in aged donors.

The length of the CDR3 is 14 residues. Germline V gives CDR1 LGHNT, CDR2 FRNRAP. Trimming removed 9 bases at V and 1 base at J, with 13 bases between. Drawn from each donor were 7.5 to 10 milliliters of peripheral blood. This sequence originates from a man aged 35 to 55 in good health. The rearrangement links TRBV12-5 to TRBJ1-5; D gene uncertain. The sequenced sample consisted of blood. CDR3 loop: CASGPSGSNQPQHF. CDR3 nucleotide sequence: TGTGCTAGCGGCCCTTCGGGCAGCAATCAGCCCCAGCATTTT.